A selection of T cell receptor beta chains follows, all from one sample in a study of T cells in tuberculosis. Generated by immunoSEQ multiplex PCR, the TCRdb table keeps only in-frame clones and is missing some. The table shows about 88,000 clones, with approximately 91% occurring only once. Material for sequencing was CD1b-GMM tetramer-negative cells sorted from PBMCs. The receptors come from an adult woman with latent tuberculosis. CDR3s include the opening cysteine and the closing phenylalanine or tryptophan. D genes are given only for firm matches. Rows may omit the clone size; those that give it use once, few, many or a size class.

clone size | J gene | D gene | V gene | CDR3 DNA | CDR3 protein
- | TRBJ2-5 | TRBD1 | TRBV29-1 | TGCAGCTCCGGGACAGGCATCCAAGAGACCCAGTACTTC | CSSGTGIQETQYF
- | TRBJ2-6 | - | TRBV6-7 | TGTGCCAGCAGTTACCTGGTCAGGGGCCCTGGGGCCAACGTCCTGACTTTC | CASSYLVRGPGANVLTF
- | TRBJ2-5 | - | TRBV7-3 | TGTGCCAGCAGCCCGAGGGCAGGTTGGGCCGAGACCCAGTACTTC | CASSPRAGWAETQYF
- | TRBJ2-3 | TRBD2 | TRBV6-5 | TGTGCCAGCAGTTACGGGGGGGGTAGCACAGATACGCAGTATTTT | CASSYGGGSTDTQYF
- | TRBJ2-1 | TRBD2 | TRBV27 | TGTGCCAGCAGCAAACTAGGACTAGCGGGGTACAATGAGCAGTTCTTC | CASSKLGLAGYNEQFF
- | TRBJ1-1 | - | TRBV6-6 | TGTGCCAGCAGTTACCTTGGGGGGAGGGACACTGAAGCTTTCTTT | CASSYLGGRDTEAFF
few | TRBJ2-7 | - | TRBV6-6 | TGTGCCAGCATCTCCGGGTTCCCCTACGAGCAGTACTTC | CASISGFPYEQYF
- | TRBJ2-3 | - | TRBV15 | TGTGCCACCAGCAGCGACATAAGGGGAAGCACAGATACGCAGTATTTT | CATSSDIRGSTDTQYF
- | TRBJ2-1 | - | TRBV19 | TGTGCCAGTAGTATAGCTAGGACAGCAGTCAATGAGCAGTTCTTC | CASSIARTAVNEQFF
- | TRBJ2-2 | TRBD2 | TRBV7-2 | TGTGCCAGCAGCTTAGCAGGGGCGGGGGCCGGGGAGCTGTTTTTT | CASSLAGAGAGELFF
- | TRBJ2-1 | - | TRBV5-4 | TGTGCCAGCAGCTTGGCCGGGTCCTACAATGAGCAGTTCTTC | CASSLAGSYNEQFF
- | TRBJ1-6 | - | TRBV15 | TGTGCCACCAGCAGAGGGGACACGGCGGCCGATAATTCACCCCTCCACTTT | CATSRGDTAADNSPLHF
- | TRBJ2-3 | TRBD2 | TRBV5-6 | TGTGCCAGCACGACGGGGGGGACAGATACGCAGTATTTT | CASTTGGTDTQYF
- | TRBJ2-3 | TRBD2 | TRBV2 | TGTGCCAGCAGAGGGACTCCGGGACTAGCGGGGGGTGGTGATACGCAGTATTTT | CASRGTPGLAGGGDTQYF
- | TRBJ1-2 | TRBD1 | TRBV6-5 | TGTGCCAGCGGGGCGGGACAGGGATTCAATGGCTACACCTTC | CASGAGQGFNGYTF
few | TRBJ2-3 | TRBD2 | TRBV4-2 | TGTGCCAGCAGCCAAGAACTAGCGGGGTCGGATACGCAGTATTTT | CASSQELAGSDTQYF
- | TRBJ1-1 | TRBD1 | TRBV29-1 | TGCAGCGTCCAACCGGGACAGGGGTACACTGAAGCTTTCTTT | CSVQPGQGYTEAFF
- | TRBJ2-2 | TRBD2 | TRBV6-4 | TGTGCCAGCAGTGACCTAGCGGGGGCCACCGGGGAGCTGTTTTTT | CASSDLAGATGELFF
- | TRBJ1-5 | - | TRBV11-3 | TGTGCCAGCAGCTCCCCTAGACGGTTTAGCAATCAGCCCCAGCATTTT | CASSSPRRFSNQPQHF
- | TRBJ2-5 | - | TRBV5-4 | TGTGCCAGCAGCCCCGGGGGGCAGGGTCAAGAGACCCAGTACTTC | CASSPGGQGQETQYF
once | TRBJ2-2 | TRBD2 | TRBV10-3 | TGTGCCATCAGTGGGATAGCGGGGGGAAACACCGGGGAGCTGTTTTTT | CAISGIAGGNTGELFF
- | TRBJ2-7 | TRBD2 | TRBV2 | TGTGCCAGCAGCGCACAGGGACTAGGGCCCTACGAGCAGTACTTC | CASSAQGLGPYEQYF
few | TRBJ2-7 | - | TRBV6-5 | TGTGCCAGCAGTTACGGGCAAAGCTACGAGCAGTACTTC | CASSYGQSYEQYF